This T cell receptor beta chain derives from a study of T-cell memory formation after mild COVID-19. CDR1 is SQVTM and CDR2 is ANQGSEA in the germline V gene. With 2 bases removed from V and 4 bases from J, the gap between germline ends came to 6 bases. The CDR3 loop spans 13 amino acids. Study conclusions and caveats: SARS-CoV-2 specificity of second-wave clones peaking day 37 was unconfirmed. Later expanders leaned CD4+, whereas clones that contracted between day 15 and 85 were balanced CD4/CD8.

This clonotype was picked up many times. Its specificity is not known. TCRdb reanalysed the 5' RACE reads using MiXCR and keeps one entry per CDR3 protein. The top ten hold about 7.5% of the sample, which has roughly 610,000 distinct CDR3 sequences, 17% seen once. The source is an adult woman who had mild COVID-19 (a few samples of this study predate the infection). Cell type and time point are not known. Sequenced material: PBMCs or a T cell subset sorted from them (not recorded which). The gene calls are TRBV29-1 and TRBJ2-6; D is unresolved. The CDR3 region has the DNA TGCAGCGTTGAATTCGGCGGGGCCAACGTCCTGACTTTC. Residues: CSVEFGGANVLTF.